A selection of T cell receptor beta chains follows, all from one sample in a study of cytomegalovirus exposure and HLA in healthy donors. This table comes from immunoSEQ multiplex PCR, and its TCRdb copy is limited to in-frame clones, with some not included. The sample lists over 150,000 clones; roughly four fifths were seen once. The source material was PBMCs. These receptors all come from a man in his forties or fifties in good health and CMV-seropositive. Each CDR3 is given without its conserved first and last residue. D genes are given only for firm matches.

>.|TRBJ2-1|TRBV7-2
ASSQAPNRDNEQF
>.|TRBJ1-5|TRBV6-5
ASSYGGNQPQH
>.|TRBJ1-2|TRBV19
ASSIAEDSYGYT
>TRBD2|TRBJ2-2|TRBV4-3
ASSQDRSGVTGELF
>.|TRBJ1-1|TRBV7-3
ASSLTGTNTEAF
>TRBD2|TRBJ2-1|TRBV11-1
ASSRGESEQF
>.|TRBJ2-5|TRBV28
ASRKGGEETQY
>TRBD2|TRBJ2-2|TRBV6-4
ASSDSWTSSLTGELF
>TRBD1|TRBJ2-2|TRBV19
ASRDREWSGELF
>.|TRBJ1-2|TRBV6-5
ASSYSIAVGYT
>.|TRBJ1-1|TRBV18
ASSPPHLNTEAF
>.|TRBJ1-5|TRBV28
ASSLGPAQVGNQPQH
>TRBD2|TRBJ2-2|TRBV9
ASSRAGGIGELF
>TRBD2|TRBJ2-7|TRBV6-5
ASKKTSGVSYEQY
>.|TRBJ1-5|TRBV5-1
ASSFGDKGEREQPQH
>TRBD2|TRBJ2-2|TRBV7-8
ASSLPAGGTAGELF
>TRBD1|TRBJ1-1|TRBV29-1
SGRQGNTEAF
>.|TRBJ1-4|TRBV28
ASSSVTATNEKLF
>TRBD2|TRBJ2-1|TRBV7-3
ASSLTSLGNEQF
>TRBD1|TRBJ2-1|TRBV4-3
ASSQDPLGTGFYNEQF
>.|TRBJ1-2|TRBV28
ASTFSGYGYT
>TRBD2|TRBJ2-3|TRBV7-2
ASSLYVAGGPTDTQY
>TRBD2|TRBJ2-1|TRBV20-1
SAPSGVEQF
>.|TRBJ2-3|TRBV19
ATMGGVGATDTQY
>.|TRBJ2-2|TRBV7-6
ASSLNAADNTGELF
>.|TRBJ1-4|TRBV27
ASSEGVGYNEKLF
>TRBD2|TRBJ2-1|TRBV5-1
ASSWTSGGAGEQF
>.|TRBJ1-1|TRBV5-1
ASSLGQGAAEAF
>TRBD2|TRBJ2-5|TRBV9
ASSSPEERGGGETQY
>.|TRBJ1-3|TRBV2
ASSVMASGNTIY
>TRBD2|TRBJ2-1|TRBV9
ASSGPLAGEQF
>.|TRBJ2-5|TRBV28
ASSFFRSTVETQY
>TRBD1|TRBJ1-1|TRBV5-1
ASSLGQGGTEAF
>TRBD1|TRBJ2-5|TRBV9
ASSGSVKGADQETQY
>.|TRBJ1-5|TRBV4-1
ASSQANNQPQH
>TRBD1|TRBJ1-1|TRBV7-8
ASSLRQGIVFAEAF
>.|TRBJ2-2|TRBV7-9
ASSWAPGFGGAGELF
>TRBD1|TRBJ2-2|TRBV2
ASSEFRDRDTGELF
>.|TRBJ2-2|TRBV28
ASSWSVTGELF
>.|TRBJ2-5|TRBV7-9
ASSALGDFQETQY
>TRBD1|TRBJ1-5|TRBV7-2
ASGQDSNQPQH
>.|TRBJ1-4|TRBV4-2
ASSQAEQGKLF
>TRBD2|TRBJ2-5|TRBV7-3
ASSLGGLAGGQETQY
>TRBD1|TRBJ1-2|TRBV7-3
ASSRGQGGYGYT
>.|TRBJ2-5|TRBV11-1
ASSLGQSTEETQY
>TRBD1|TRBJ2-7|TRBV6-1
ASTNIGTGGVGQY
>TRBD2|TRBJ2-1|TRBV5-4
ASNPSGGHNEQF
>TRBD2|TRBJ2-1|TRBV7-8
ASSSPGTSGLWGYNEQF
>TRBD1|TRBJ2-3|TRBV11-3
ASSLGTGDERTQY
>.|TRBJ2-7|TRBV21-1
ASSKEGYGTGGLGEQY
>.|TRBJ1-1|TRBV11-1
ASSSRVSEAF